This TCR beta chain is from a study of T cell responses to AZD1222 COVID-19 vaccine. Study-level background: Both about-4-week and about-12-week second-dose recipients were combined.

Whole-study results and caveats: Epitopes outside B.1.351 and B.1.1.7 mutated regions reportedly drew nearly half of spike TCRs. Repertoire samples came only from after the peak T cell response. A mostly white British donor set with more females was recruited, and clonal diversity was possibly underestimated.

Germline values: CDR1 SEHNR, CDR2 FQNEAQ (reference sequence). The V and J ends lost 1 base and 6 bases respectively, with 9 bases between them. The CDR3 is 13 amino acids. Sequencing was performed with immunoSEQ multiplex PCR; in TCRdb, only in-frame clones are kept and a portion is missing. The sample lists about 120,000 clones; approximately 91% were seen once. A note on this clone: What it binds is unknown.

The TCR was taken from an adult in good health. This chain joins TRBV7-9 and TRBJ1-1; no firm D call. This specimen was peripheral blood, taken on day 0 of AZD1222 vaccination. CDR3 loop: CASSLGEWAEAFF. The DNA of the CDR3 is TGTGCCAGCAGCTTAGGAGAATGGGCTGAAGCTTTCTTT.